The rows below give T cell receptor beta chains drawn from one sample of a study of shared clonotypes between healthy human individuals. Sequenced by immunoSEQ multiplex PCR; TCRdb stores in-frame clones only, minus some. The table records more than 2 million clones, around 95% of them present only once. Source material: naive CD4+ T cells sorted from blood. These receptors were collected from a young man in good health. CDR3s include the opening cysteine and the closing phenylalanine or tryptophan. The order of the fields is J gene, V gene, D gene, clone size, CDR3 protein, CDR3 DNA. D genes are given only for firm matches. The size entry is marked missing in some rows and otherwise reads once, few, many or a size class.

J: TRBJ2-7
V: TRBV11-2
D: TRBD2
size: once
CDR3: CASSFRLAVEQYF
DNA: TGTGCCAGCAGCTTTCGGCTAGCGGTCGAGCAGTACTTC

J: TRBJ1-2
V: TRBV2
D: TRBD1
size: .
CDR3: CAIVQGAPGYTF
DNA: TGTGCCATCGTACAGGGGGCGCCTGGCTACACCTTC

J: TRBJ2-7
V: TRBV5-1
D: TRBD2
size: .
CDR3: CASSPTSGAYEQYF
DNA: TGCGCCAGCAGCCCGACTAGCGGAGCCTACGAGCAGTACTTC

J: TRBJ2-4
V: TRBV7-9
D: .
size: .
CDR3: CASSFPTASIQYF
DNA: TGTGCCAGCAGCTTTCCGACAGCCTCGATTCAGTACTTC

J: TRBJ1-2
V: TRBV5-1
D: TRBD1
size: .
CDR3: CASSSWDRGFEGYTF
DNA: TGCGCCAGCAGCTCATGGGACAGAGGCTTTGAGGGCTACACCTTC

J: TRBJ2-5
V: TRBV9
D: TRBD1
size: once
CDR3: CASSVEGQRETQYF
DNA: TGTGCCAGCAGCGTAGAGGGACAGAGAGAGACCCAGTACTTC

J: TRBJ2-5
V: TRBV6-5
D: .
size: .
CDR3: CASSFSMETQYF
DNA: TGTGCCAGCAGTTTTAGTATGGAGACCCAGTACTTC

J: TRBJ1-2
V: TRBV6-5
D: .
size: .
CDR3: CASSPREGIKGYTF
DNA: TGTGCCAGCAGCCCGCGGGAGGGAATTAAGGGCTACACCTTC

J: TRBJ2-6
V: TRBV25-1
D: TRBD1
size: .
CDR3: CASSEDNGQASVLTF
DNA: TGTGCCAGCAGTGAAGATAACGGACAGGCGTCCGTCCTGACTTTC

J: TRBJ1-3
V: TRBV5-1
D: .
size: .
CDR3: CASSLRSSGNTIYF
DNA: TGCGCCAGCAGCTTGCGCAGTTCTGGAAACACCATATATTTT

J: TRBJ1-5
V: TRBV4-1
D: .
size: .
CDR3: CASSQVGAPFQPQHF
DNA: TGCGCCAGCAGCCAAGTCGGGGCTCCCTTTCAGCCCCAGCATTTT

J: TRBJ1-4
V: TRBV13
D: .
size: .
CDR3: CASSLGARGNEKLFF
DNA: TGTGCCAGCAGCTTAGGTGCCCGGGGGAATGAAAAACTGTTTTTT

J: TRBJ1-2
V: TRBV4-3
D: TRBD1
size: .
CDR3: CASSPEVTGGIYGYTF
DNA: TGCGCCAGCAGCCCCGAAGTCACAGGGGGCATATATGGCTACACCTTC

J: TRBJ2-3
V: TRBV6-1
D: .
size: .
CDR3: CASRPPGLNTDTQYF
DNA: TGTGCCAGCAGACCACCGGGACTGAACACAGATACGCAGTATTTT

J: TRBJ1-1
V: TRBV6-6
D: .
size: .
CDR3: CASLRALNTEAFF
DNA: TGTGCCAGCCTGAGAGCGCTGAACACTGAAGCTTTCTTT

J: TRBJ1-4
V: TRBV7-9
D: .
size: .
CDR3: CASSLGGDTIGEKLFF
DNA: TGTGCCAGCAGCTTAGGAGGCGACACCATCGGAGAAAAACTGTTTTTT

J: TRBJ1-1
V: TRBV18
D: .
size: .
CDR3: CASSPKEGTNTEAFF
DNA: TGTGCCAGCTCACCAAAAGAGGGGACGAACACTGAAGCTTTCTTT

J: TRBJ2-1
V: TRBV5-1
D: TRBD1
size: .
CDR3: CASSFWTGSSYNEQFF
DNA: TGCGCCAGCAGCTTCTGGACAGGGAGCTCCTACAATGAGCAGTTCTTC

J: TRBJ2-2
V: TRBV5-6
D: .
size: .
CDR3: CASSLAPVGTGELFF
DNA: TGTGCCAGCAGCTTGGCCCCTGTGGGCACCGGGGAGCTGTTTTTT

J: TRBJ2-7
V: TRBV10-3
D: .
size: .
CDR3: CAISRTEGYEQYF
DNA: TGTGCCATCAGTAGGACAGAAGGGTACGAGCAGTACTTC

J: TRBJ2-1
V: TRBV6-5
D: TRBD1
size: .
CDR3: CASTRGTGGNEQFF
DNA: TGTGCCAGCACAAGAGGGACAGGTGGCAATGAGCAGTTCTTC

J: TRBJ2-7
V: TRBV29-1
D: TRBD1
size: .
CDR3: CSVERGREQYF
DNA: TGCAGCGTTGAAAGGGGGCGCGAGCAGTACTTC

J: TRBJ1-2
V: TRBV18
D: .
size: .
CDR3: CASSDTAVRASYTF
DNA: TGTGCCAGCTCCGACACAGCTGTCAGGGCTAGCTACACCTTC

J: TRBJ2-7
V: TRBV11-1
D: .
size: .
CDR3: CASSLVVGTYEQYF
DNA: TGTGCCAGCAGCTTAGTCGTTGGAACCTACGAGCAGTACTTC

J: TRBJ2-1
V: TRBV7-2
D: .
size: once
CDR3: CASSYGASASWQFF
DNA: TGTGCCAGCAGCTACGGGGCTAGCGCCTCCTGGCAGTTCTTC

J: TRBJ2-7
V: TRBV28
D: TRBD1
size: .
CDR3: CASSVSRDRYNYEQYF
DNA: TGTGCCAGCAGTGTGTCCCGGGACAGGTACAACTACGAGCAGTACTTC

J: TRBJ1-2
V: TRBV6-5
D: TRBD1
size: .
CDR3: CASSYSSIDRVYGYTF
DNA: TGTGCCAGCAGTTACTCCAGTATAGACAGGGTCTATGGCTACACCTTC

J: TRBJ2-1
V: TRBV7-7
D: .
size: .
CDR3: CASSSRLGEYEQFF
DNA: TGTGCTAGCAGCTCCAGACTAGGGGAGTATGAGCAGTTCTTC

J: TRBJ2-3
V: TRBV9
D: TRBD2
size: .
CDR3: CASSVIAGVVDTQYF
DNA: TGTGCCAGCAGCGTGATAGCGGGAGTCGTAGATACGCAGTATTTT

J: TRBJ1-1
V: TRBV27
D: .
size: .
CDR3: CASSHIRGGDTEAFF
DNA: TGTGCCAGCAGCCACATTAGGGGAGGGGATACTGAAGCTTTCTTT

J: TRBJ2-3
V: TRBV30
D: TRBD2
size: .
CDR3: CAWSVRTSGTDTQYF
DNA: TGTGCCTGGAGTGTAAGGACTAGCGGGACAGATACGCAGTATTTT

J: TRBJ2-2
V: TRBV5-1
D: .
size: once
CDR3: CASGFDRMNTGELFF
DNA: TGCGCCAGCGGATTTGACAGGATGAACACCGGGGAGCTGTTTTTT

J: TRBJ2-7
V: TRBV15
D: .
size: many
CDR3: CATSRDRGYEQYF
DNA: TGTGCCACCAGCAGAGATAGGGGGTACGAGCAGTACTTC

J: TRBJ1-2
V: TRBV7-8
D: TRBD1
size: .
CDR3: CASSSQQGSRGEGYTF
DNA: TGTGCCAGCAGCTCGCAACAGGGGTCCAGAGGGGAAGGCTACACCTTC

J: TRBJ1-1
V: TRBV9
D: .
size: .
CDR3: CASSGPQGAFF
DNA: TGTGCCAGCAGCGGACCACAGGGCGCTTTCTTT

J: TRBJ2-3
V: TRBV29-1
D: .
size: .
CDR3: CSQRTERTDTQYF
DNA: TGCAGCCAACGAACGGAAAGGACCGATACGCAGTATTTT

J: TRBJ1-5
V: TRBV18
D: .
size: .
CDR3: CASSPDDQPQHF
DNA: TGTGCCAGCTCACCCGATGATCAGCCCCAGCATTTT

J: TRBJ2-7
V: TRBV10-3
D: .
size: .
CDR3: CAISESVGEQYF
DNA: TGTGCCATCAGTGAGTCGGTAGGGGAGCAGTACTTC

J: TRBJ1-5
V: TRBV18
D: TRBD1
size: .
CDR3: CASSPGDRGHGSQPQHF
DNA: TGTGCCAGCTCACCGGGGGACAGGGGGCACGGGAGTCAGCCCCAGCATTTT

J: TRBJ1-2
V: TRBV7-3
D: TRBD1
size: .
CDR3: CASSLSGQGQVYTF
DNA: TGTGCCAGCAGCTTATCCGGACAGGGCCAGGTCTACACCTTC

J: TRBJ2-3
V: TRBV5-1
D: TRBD2
size: .
CDR3: CASSLLLAGASQDTQYF
DNA: TGCGCCAGCAGCTTGCTTCTAGCGGGAGCCAGTCAAGATACGCAGTATTTT

J: TRBJ1-4
V: TRBV25-1
D: .
size: once
CDR3: CASTPQGGYEKLFF
DNA: TGTGCCAGCACCCCACAGGGTGGGTATGAAAAACTGTTTTTT

J: TRBJ2-5
V: TRBV29-1
D: .
size: .
CDR3: CSVEDPLGGTQYF
DNA: TGCAGCGTTGAAGATCCTCTGGGGGGGACCCAGTACTTC

J: TRBJ2-2
V: TRBV18
D: TRBD1
size: .
CDR3: CASSPLDRVDGELFF
DNA: TGTGCCAGCTCACCTTTGGACAGGGTTGACGGGGAGCTGTTTTTT

J: TRBJ2-7
V: TRBV29-1
D: TRBD1
size: once
CDR3: CSAGQGSEQYF
DNA: TGCAGCGCGGGACAGGGGAGCGAGCAGTACTTC

J: TRBJ1-6
V: TRBV27
D: TRBD1
size: once
CDR3: CASSPETGGNSPLHF
DNA: TGTGCCAGCAGTCCCGAGACAGGGGGCAATTCACCCCTCCACTTT

J: TRBJ2-7
V: TRBV5-1
D: .
size: .
CDR3: CASSLAAGDEQYF
DNA: TGCGCCAGCAGCTTGGCGGCAGGGGACGAGCAGTACTTC

J: TRBJ2-3
V: TRBV11-3
D: .
size: .
CDR3: CASSLGGAGPTDTQYF
DNA: TGTGCCAGCAGCTTAGGAGGTGCGGGGCCCACAGATACGCAGTATTTT

J: TRBJ1-5
V: TRBV6-1
D: .
size: .
CDR3: CACNREFLQPQHF
DNA: TGTGCCTGCAATCGGGAATTTTTACAGCCCCAGCATTTT

J: TRBJ2-7
V: TRBV5-6
D: TRBD2
size: few
CDR3: CASSLELAGFYEQYF
DNA: TGTGCCAGCAGCTTGGAACTAGCGGGATTCTACGAGCAGTACTTC

J: TRBJ1-5
V: TRBV15
D: TRBD1
size: .
CDR3: CASGTGAINWPQHF
DNA: TGTGCCTCTGGGACAGGGGCCATTAACTGGCCCCAGCATTTT

J: TRBJ2-5
V: TRBV10-1
D: TRBD1
size: .
CDR3: CASITQGKETQYF
DNA: TGCGCCAGCATTACACAGGGGAAAGAGACCCAGTACTTC

J: TRBJ1-4
V: TRBV5-4
D: TRBD1
size: .
CDR3: CASSRDRGREKLFF
DNA: TGTGCCAGCAGCCGGGACAGGGGGCGGGAAAAACTGTTTTTT

J: TRBJ2-7
V: TRBV11-3
D: .
size: .
CDR3: CASSLDPSSYEQYF
DNA: TGTGCCAGCAGCTTAGACCCAAGCTCCTACGAGCAGTACTTC